This T cell receptor (beta chain) emerged from a study of control samples from healthy donors and cancer patients. This clone is a singleton in its sample. Germline V lookup: CDR1 SGHRS, CDR2 YFSETQ. The CDR3 runs 12 residues. V dropped 0 bases and J dropped 8 bases, with 8 bases sitting between them. Data came from immunoSEQ multiplex PCR; TCRdb stores just in-frame clones and leaves some out. The sample yields 120,000 or so clones, 87% seen once. The source material was blood. The TCR sequence derives from a man aged 30-40 years in good health. This chain uses TRBV5-1 with TRBJ1-2; no clear D gene. CDR3 in amino acids: CASSLAFKGYTF. CDR3 coding DNA: TGCGCCAGCAGCTTGGCTTTTAAAGGCTACACCTTC.